The present entry profiles one T cell receptor beta chain with its context. Per the study methods: Estimation of nucleated cell counts was performed using reference gene primer amplification. Generated by immunoSEQ multiplex PCR, the TCRdb table keeps only in-frame clones and is missing some. D and trimming were read from the DNA, whereas the V and J calls and clone size are those reported in that table. Found here are 200,000 or so clones, around 85% of them singletons; the top ten hold approximately 10%. Germline CDR1 is SGHRS and CDR2 is YFSETQ. The CDR3 extends over 11 amino acids. J lost 3 bases, V lost 6 bases, and 0 bases had no gene match. This entry is derived from a study of blood T cell repertoires in COVID-19. Overall study: PBMCs, B-cell-depleted T cells, or T cells were the source of the cDNA or gDNA that made up the material.

This sequence joins TRBV5-1 and TRBJ2-7, with TRBD1 matching over 7 bases. The receptor comes from a human donor with active or convalescent COVID-19. The donor label of this sample is uncertain. The source material was peripheral blood. Written as DNA, the CDR3 is TGCGCCAGCACAGGGGGCTACGAGCAGTACTTC. Its translation is CASTGGYEQYF.